This entry concerns a single TCR beta chain. The table came from immunoSEQ multiplex PCR; TCRdb's copy has only in-frame clones and leaves some out. The data contain 35,000 to 50,000 clones, 70% to 85% of them seen just once; the ten biggest clones take up roughly 23%. CDR1 is SGHTA and CDR2 is FQGNSA in the germline V gene. V was shortened by 1 base and J by 2 bases, with 11 bases between the two germline ends. The CDR3 totals 15 residues. This specimen belongs to a study of OX40 agonist ivuxolimab in advanced cancers. Study summary: Patients received the agonistic anti-OX40 (CD134) antibody ivuxolimab. Patients were treated with intravenous ivuxolimab, dosed at 0.01 to 10 mg/kg and infused every 2 weeks. Head and neck, renal cell, melanoma or hepatocellular carcinoma were the cancers that dose-escalation patients had. Among those treated, three patients had partial responses, one with hepatocellular carcinoma and two with cutaneous melanoma.

The receptor comes from an adult with an advanced solid tumor such as melanoma, head and neck, liver or kidney cancer. V usage is TRBV7-2 and J usage is TRBJ2-5; D is undetermined. Sequencing used CD4+ or CD8+ T cells sorted from blood, obtained in a trial of the OX40 agonist ivuxolimab. The CDR3 spells CASSLGQLLQETQYF. In DNA, the CDR3 is TGTGCCAGCAGCTTAGGCCAGCTGTTACAAGAGACCCAGTACTTC.